This is a list of T cell receptor beta chains from one sample in a study of blood T cell repertoires in COVID-19. Using immunoSEQ multiplex PCR, the repertoire was profiled, and TCRdb retains in-frame clones only, with some absent. The sample lists roughly 220,000 clones, around 84% occurring once. The sample comprised peripheral blood. These receptors were taken from a man between 25 and 39 years old with active or convalescent COVID-19. The CDR3 runs from the conserved cysteine through the conserved F or W. Each record gives: J gene, D gene, clone size, CDR3 length, V gene, CDR3 protein, CDR3 DNA. A D gene is named only where the DNA matches it firmly. The size of a clone is reported for some rows only, either as once, few or many, or as a class for expanded clones.

J gene: TRBJ1-4; D gene: NA; clone size: NA; CDR3 length: 13; V gene: TRBV30; CDR3 protein: CARRRGNNEKLFF; CDR3 DNA: TGTGCCCGCCGTCGGGGGAATAATGAAAAACTGTTTTTT
J gene: TRBJ1-2; D gene: TRBD1; clone size: NA; CDR3 length: 16; V gene: TRBV27; CDR3 protein: CASSLWPRTGKGGYTF; CDR3 DNA: TGTGCCAGCAGTTTATGGCCCCGGACAGGGAAAGGTGGCTACACCTTC
J gene: TRBJ1-4; D gene: NA; clone size: NA; CDR3 length: 14; V gene: TRBV7-9; CDR3 protein: CASSSPRAGWELFF; CDR3 DNA: TGTGCCAGCAGCTCCCCAAGAGCGGGGTGGGAACTGTTTTTT
J gene: TRBJ2-1; D gene: TRBD2; clone size: NA; CDR3 length: 15; V gene: TRBV28; CDR3 protein: CASSDGTSGSNEQFF; CDR3 DNA: TGTGCCAGCAGCGACGGGACTAGCGGGAGTAATGAGCAGTTCTTC
J gene: TRBJ1-1; D gene: TRBD1; clone size: NA; CDR3 length: 14; V gene: TRBV5-1; CDR3 protein: CASSGQGKMTEAFF; CDR3 DNA: TGCGCCAGCAGTGGACAGGGCAAGATGACTGAAGCTTTCTTT
J gene: TRBJ1-1; D gene: NA; clone size: once; CDR3 length: 15; V gene: TRBV28; CDR3 protein: CASSFWGESNTEAFF; CDR3 DNA: TGTGCCAGCAGTTTTTGGGGCGAATCTAACACTGAAGCTTTCTTT
J gene: TRBJ2-5; D gene: TRBD1; clone size: NA; CDR3 length: 15; V gene: TRBV9; CDR3 protein: CASSGLGQGQETQYF; CDR3 DNA: TGTGCCAGCAGCGGCCTTGGACAGGGGCAAGAGACCCAGTACTTC
J gene: TRBJ2-3; D gene: TRBD2; clone size: NA; CDR3 length: 16; V gene: TRBV9; CDR3 protein: CASSGRTSGMRDTQYF; CDR3 DNA: TGTGCCAGCAGCGGCAGGACTAGCGGGATGAGAGATACGCAGTATTTT
J gene: TRBJ2-2; D gene: NA; clone size: few; CDR3 length: 9; V gene: TRBV6-6; CDR3 protein: CAGRGELFF; CDR3 DNA: TGTGCCGGGAGGGGGGAGCTGTTTTTT
J gene: TRBJ1-1; D gene: NA; clone size: NA; CDR3 length: 15; V gene: TRBV9; CDR3 protein: CASSEVGGPNTEAFF; CDR3 DNA: TGTGCCAGCAGCGAGGTTGGGGGCCCGAACACTGAAGCTTTCTTT
J gene: TRBJ2-1; D gene: TRBD2; clone size: NA; CDR3 length: 16; V gene: TRBV19; CDR3 protein: CASSIVAGDQFHEQFF; CDR3 DNA: TGTGCCAGTAGTATAGTAGCGGGAGACCAGTTTCATGAGCAGTTCTTC
J gene: TRBJ1-1; D gene: NA; clone size: NA; CDR3 length: 12; V gene: TRBV5-6; CDR3 protein: CASSSGVTEAFF; CDR3 DNA: TGTGCCAGCAGCTCCGGTGTGACTGAAGCTTTCTTT
J gene: TRBJ1-5; D gene: TRBD1; clone size: NA; CDR3 length: 14; V gene: TRBV28; CDR3 protein: CASILDRGHQPQHF; CDR3 DNA: TGTGCCAGCATCCTCGACAGGGGACATCAGCCCCAGCATTTT
J gene: TRBJ2-3; D gene: TRBD2; clone size: NA; CDR3 length: 16; V gene: TRBV12-5; CDR3 protein: CASAKTGTSGTDTQYF; CDR3 DNA: TGTGCTAGTGCCAAAACCGGGACTAGCGGGACAGATACGCAGTATTTT
J gene: TRBJ1-2; D gene: TRBD1; clone size: once; CDR3 length: 14; V gene: TRBV18; CDR3 protein: CASSPTGDDYGYTF; CDR3 DNA: TGTGCCAGCTCACCCACAGGGGATGACTATGGCTACACCTTC
J gene: TRBJ2-6; D gene: NA; clone size: NA; CDR3 length: 15; V gene: TRBV29-1; CDR3 protein: CSALEGSTGANVLTF; CDR3 DNA: TGCAGCGCCCTAGAGGGATCTACTGGGGCCAACGTCCTGACTTTC
J gene: TRBJ1-2; D gene: TRBD1; clone size: NA; CDR3 length: 15; V gene: TRBV5-1; CDR3 protein: CASSSFLGTGGQYTF; CDR3 DNA: TGCGCCAGCAGCTCGTTTCTGGGGACAGGAGGGCAATACACCTTC
J gene: TRBJ1-1; D gene: NA; clone size: NA; CDR3 length: 11; V gene: TRBV7-9; CDR3 protein: CASSREAEAFF; CDR3 DNA: TGTGCCAGCAGCCGGGAGGCTGAAGCTTTCTTT
J gene: TRBJ2-5; D gene: TRBD2; clone size: NA; CDR3 length: 19; V gene: TRBV7-2; CDR3 protein: CASSLARTSGGAVLKTQYF; CDR3 DNA: TGTGCCAGCAGCTTAGCGAGGACTAGCGGGGGGGCCGTTTTAAAGACCCAGTACTTC
J gene: TRBJ2-5; D gene: NA; clone size: NA; CDR3 length: 12; V gene: TRBV20-1; CDR3 protein: CSASRQFVTQYF; CDR3 DNA: TGCAGTGCTAGTCGCCAGTTCGTGACCCAGTACTTC
J gene: TRBJ2-7; D gene: TRBD2; clone size: NA; CDR3 length: 14; V gene: TRBV2; CDR3 protein: CASSGTSASYEQYF; CDR3 DNA: TGTGCCAGCAGTGGGACTAGCGCCTCCTACGAGCAGTACTTC
J gene: TRBJ2-1; D gene: NA; clone size: NA; CDR3 length: 14; V gene: TRBV2; CDR3 protein: CALNRGTAYNEQFF; CDR3 DNA: TGTGCCCTCAACCGCGGGACCGCTTACAATGAGCAGTTCTTC
J gene: TRBJ2-7; D gene: NA; clone size: NA; CDR3 length: 14; V gene: TRBV29-1; CDR3 protein: CSVEGVGDDYEQYF; CDR3 DNA: TGCAGCGTTGAAGGCGTCGGGGATGACTACGAGCAGTACTTC
J gene: TRBJ2-2; D gene: NA; clone size: NA; CDR3 length: 12; V gene: TRBV6-6; CDR3 protein: CASSPDTGELFF; CDR3 DNA: TGTGCCAGCAGCCCCGACACCGGGGAGCTGTTTTTT
J gene: TRBJ2-1; D gene: NA; clone size: once; CDR3 length: 16; V gene: TRBV7-9; CDR3 protein: CASSPTGRTAYNEQFF; CDR3 DNA: TGTGCCAGCAGCCCGACGGGGAGGACCGCCTACAATGAGCAGTTCTTC
J gene: TRBJ1-1; D gene: NA; clone size: NA; CDR3 length: 13; V gene: TRBV6-2/TRBV6-3; CDR3 protein: CASSQGQNTEAFF; CDR3 DNA: TGTGCCAGCAGTCAGGGACAGAACACTGAAGCTTTCTTT
J gene: TRBJ2-4; D gene: NA; clone size: NA; CDR3 length: 13; V gene: TRBV29-1; CDR3 protein: CSVESDSEDIQYF; CDR3 DNA: TGCAGCGTTGAATCGGACTCAGAGGACATTCAGTACTTC
J gene: TRBJ1-3; D gene: TRBD1; clone size: NA; CDR3 length: 15; V gene: TRBV15; CDR3 protein: CATSRRTGAGNTIYF; CDR3 DNA: TGTGCCACCAGCAGGCGGACAGGGGCTGGAAACACCATATATTTT
J gene: TRBJ2-1; D gene: NA; clone size: NA; CDR3 length: 16; V gene: TRBV6-4; CDR3 protein: CAAKRRLRSSYNEQFF; CDR3 DNA: TGTGCCGCAAAGAGACGTCTCCGGAGCTCCTACAATGAGCAGTTCTTC
J gene: TRBJ2-1; D gene: TRBD2; clone size: once; CDR3 length: 16; V gene: TRBV6-2/TRBV6-3; CDR3 protein: CASSYTVGGRGVEQFF; CDR3 DNA: TGTGCCAGCAGTTACACTGTAGGCGGGAGAGGGGTTGAGCAGTTCTTC
J gene: TRBJ1-1; D gene: NA; clone size: NA; CDR3 length: 13; V gene: TRBV29-1; CDR3 protein: CSVVVNLNTEAFF; CDR3 DNA: TGCAGCGTTGTAGTAAATTTGAACACTGAAGCTTTCTTT
J gene: TRBJ1-6; D gene: NA; clone size: NA; CDR3 length: 14; V gene: TRBV7-2; CDR3 protein: CASSYRTDNSPLHF; CDR3 DNA: TGTGCCAGCAGCTACAGGACAGATAATTCACCCCTCCACTTT